Each of the 15 T cell receptor beta chains below was sequenced from the same sample in a study of OX40 agonist ivuxolimab in advanced cancers. Assay used: immunoSEQ multiplex PCR; TCRdb lists only in-frame clones, some missing. Seen here are 58,000 or so clones, 75% to 90% observed once, and the top ten hold about 11%. Material: CD4+ or CD8+ T cells sorted from blood, obtained in a trial of the OX40 agonist ivuxolimab. The receptors come from an adult with an advanced solid tumor such as melanoma, head and neck, liver or kidney cancer.

The V call is TRBV7-2, the J call TRBJ2-7; no clear D gene. Germline assignment: CDR1 SGHTA and CDR2 FQGNSA. V was shortened by 3 bases and J by 5 bases, with 8 bases between the two germline ends. The CDR3 is 12 residues long. Here the CDR3 reads CASSLGWNEQYF. CDR3 bases: TGTGCCAGCAGCTTGGGTTGGAACGAGCAGTACTTC.

The chain joins TRBV30 to TRBJ1-1, with D possibly matching TRBD1 (6 bases). CDR3 length: 15 residues. CDR1 is GTSNPN, CDR2 SVGIG, per germline (reference sequence). The V gene lost 1 base and the J gene lost 1 base, with 13 bases spanning the gap. This CDR3 reads CAWSGPGAWNTEAFF. DNA of the CDR3: TGTGCCTGGAGTGGTCCGGGGGCGTGGAACACTGAAGCTTTCTTT.

The chain has TRBV27 and TRBJ2-3, with 9 bases identical to TRBD2. This CDR3 is built from 15 residues. The germline CDR1 and CDR2 sequences are MNHEY and SMNVEV (reference sequence). Losses at the gene ends were 5 bases for V and 5 bases for J; bases not matched to a gene: 8. Here the CDR3 DNA reads TGTGCCAGCAGTAGGACTAGCGCGACCCTAGATACGCAGTATTTT. This gives the protein CASSRTSATLDTQYF.

The chain links TRBV15 to TRBJ1-2, with D maybe TRBD1 (6 bases). This CDR3 is built from 17 residues. Germline V gene lookup returns CDR1 LNHNV and CDR2 YYDKDF (reference sequence). The V gene lost 0 bases and the J gene lost 4 bases, with 18 bases spanning the gap. The CDR3 loop is CATSRDSPRQDFYGYTF. Here the CDR3 DNA reads TGTGCCACCAGCAGAGATTCCCCGCGACAGGATTTCTATGGCTACACCTTC.

This rearrangement joins TRBV2 to TRBJ1-1, with no clear D. This CDR3 contains 13 residues. The V gene's germline CDR1 is SNHLY and CDR2 FYNNEI. Trimming pared 8 bases from V and 2 bases from J, leaving 12 bases between. Here the CDR3 DNA reads TGTGCCAGCGAGAGATACTTTAACACTGAAGCTTTCTTT. Translation: CASERYFNTEAFF. Full variable domain (outside the CDR3, taken from reference TRBV2 and TRBJ1-1): EPEVTQTPSHQVTQMGQEVILRCVPISNHLYFYWYRQILGQKVEFLVSFYNNEISEKSEIFDDQFSVERPDGSNFTLKIRSTKLEDSAMYFCASERYFNTEAFFGQGTRLTVV.

The rearrangement links TRBV5-5 to TRBJ1-1; D may be TRBD1 (5 bases). Deletions cut 6 bases from V and 5 bases from J, with 14 bases between. CDR3 length: 13 amino acids. Germline CDR1 SGHKS, CDR2 YYEKEE (reference sequence). The CDR3 nucleotides are TGTGCCAGCACCGACAGCGGGGATACTGAAGCTTTCTTT. Amino acids: CASTDSGDTEAFF.

The chain is built from TRBV4-2 and TRBJ2-5; D uncertain. This CDR3 is built from 12 residues. V lost 5 bases and J lost 5, with 9 bases in between. Germline V lookup: CDR1 LGHNA, CDR2 YNFKEQ. The CDR3 spells CASSSQRETQYF. For the CDR3, the DNA is TGTGCCAGCAGCTCTCAAAGGGAGACCCAGTACTTC.

The chain has TRBV10-2 and TRBJ1-5, with a tentative D call TRBD1 (5 bases). Trimming pared 3 bases from V and 6 bases from J, leaving 9 bases between. CDR3 size: 13 residues. Germline-derived CDR1 and CDR2 are WSHSY and SAAADI. The chain's CDR3 is CASSDGGSQPQHF. CDR3 sequence (DNA): TGCGCCAGCAGTGATGGGGGGAGTCAGCCCCAGCATTTT.

The V and J genes are TRBV7-3 and TRBJ2-1; TRBD1 might be the D (5 bases). V lost 3 bases, J lost 4 bases, and 7 bases lay in between. The germline gives CDR1 SGHTA, CDR2 FQGTGA. CDR3 length: 13 residues. The CDR3 coding sequence is TGTGCCAGCAGCTTGGACAATTACAATGAGCAGTTCTTC. Protein: CASSLDNYNEQFF. Complete variable domain (other parts from reference TRBV7-3 and TRBJ2-1): GAGVSQTPSNKVTEKGKYVELRCDPISGHTALYWYRQSLGQGPEFLIYFQGTGAADDSGLPNDRFFAVRPEGSVSTLKIQRTERGDSAVYLCASSLDNYNEQFFGPGTRLTVL.

V usage is TRBV30 and J usage is TRBJ2-7, with D perhaps matching TRBD1 (6 bases). Germline assignment: CDR1 GTSNPN and CDR2 SVGIG (reference sequence). This CDR3 contains 12 residues. V lost 0 bases and J 4 bases, leaving 7 bases between the germline ends. The CDR3 is CAWSVRGYEQYF. The DNA for the CDR3 is TGTGCCTGGAGTGTGAGGGGGTACGAGCAGTACTTC. The complete variable domain, with remaining parts taken from reference TRBV30 and TRBJ2-7, reads SQTIHQWPATLVQPVGSPLSLECTVEGTSNPNLYWYRQAAGRGLQLLFYSVGIGQISSEVPQNLSASRPQDRQFILSSKKLLLSDSGFYLCAWSVRGYEQYFGPGTRLTVT.

This clone has a handful of counts. The CDR3: CASSFLGSRWNSPLHF. The CDR3 nucleotides read TGTGCCAGCAGTTTTCTAGGGAGTAGATGGAATTCACCCCTCCACTTT. The chain employs TRBV28 and TRBJ1-6; D uncertain. CDR1 and CDR2 (germline): MDHEN, SYDVKM. V dropped 3 bases and J dropped 7 bases, with 16 bases sitting between them. CDR3 length: 16 residues.

This sequence joins TRBV29-1 and TRBJ1-4, with D maybe TRBD1 (5 bases). This CDR3 spans 13 amino acids. Germline V gene lookup returns CDR1 SQVTM and CDR2 ANQGSEA. Trimming took 3 bases from V and 8 from J, leaving 13 bases between them. The DNA of the CDR3 is TGCAGCGTTGAGTGGGGCGCGAACGAAAAACTGTTTTTT. This gives the protein CSVEWGANEKLFF.

Comment on this clone: The identical CDR3 is also encoded by other nucleotide sequences in the sample. The CDR3 protein is CASSLGSSYNEQFF. DNA for the CDR3: TGTGCCAGCAGCTTAGGTAGCAGCTACAATGAGCAGTTCTTC. The chain has TRBV7-9 and TRBJ2-1; D gene uncertain. From germline, CDR1 is SEHNR and CDR2 FQNEAQ (reference sequence). Trimming took off 1 base at V and 3 bases at J, with 7 bases between the two ends. CDR3 size: 14 residues.

This chain joins TRBV7-9 and TRBJ1-5, with D perhaps matching TRBD1 (5 bases). The CDR3 has 14 residues. Trimming removed 4 bases at V and 1 base at J, with 8 bases between. CDR1 SEHNR and CDR2 FQNEAQ come from the germline V gene (reference sequence). The DNA of the CDR3 is TGTGCCAGCAGCTCCGGGGCGAGCAATCAGCCCCAGCATTTT. Translation: CASSSGASNQPQHF.

This clone was picked up a small number of times. This chain links TRBV2 with TRBJ2-7, with D unresolved. The CDR3 is 13 amino acids. Per the germline V gene, CDR1 is SNHLY and CDR2 is FYNNEI. Trimming removed 4 bases at V and 0 bases at J, with 7 bases between. The CDR3 loop reads CASSGKGSYEQYF. For the CDR3, the DNA is TGTGCCAGCAGTGGGAAGGGCTCCTACGAGCAGTACTTC.